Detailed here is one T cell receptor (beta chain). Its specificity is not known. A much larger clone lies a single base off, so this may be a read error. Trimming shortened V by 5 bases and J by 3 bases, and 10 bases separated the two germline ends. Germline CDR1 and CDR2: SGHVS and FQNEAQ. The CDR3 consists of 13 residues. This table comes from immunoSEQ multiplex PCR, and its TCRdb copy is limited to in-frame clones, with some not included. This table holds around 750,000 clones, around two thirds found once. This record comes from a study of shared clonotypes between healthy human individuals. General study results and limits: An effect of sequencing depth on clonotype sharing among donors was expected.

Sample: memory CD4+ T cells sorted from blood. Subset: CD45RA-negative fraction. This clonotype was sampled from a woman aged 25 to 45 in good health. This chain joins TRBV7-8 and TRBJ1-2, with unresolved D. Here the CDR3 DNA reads TGTGCCAGCAGCCCCTATGGAGACTATGGCTACACCTTC. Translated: CASSPYGDYGYTF.